Listed below are T cell receptor beta chains from one sample, sequenced in a study of cytomegalovirus exposure and HLA in healthy donors. Libraries were prepared by immunoSEQ multiplex PCR; TCRdb keeps only in-frame clonotypes and omits some of them. The data show approximately 99,000 clones, approximately 85% seen once. The sequencing input was PBMCs. These receptors came from a man in his forties in good health and CMV-seropositive. Both conserved end residues are part of each CDR3. The D gene is left open where the match is weak. Some rows have no size entry. The others give once, few or many, or a class for an expanded clone.

TRBV9	TRBD1	TRBJ2-2	NA	CASSVGWTGWTGELFF	TGTGCCAGCAGCGTAGGGTGGACAGGGTGGACCGGGGAGCTGTTTTTT
TRBV29-1	NA	TRBJ1-2	once	CSVLLGGLGYGYTF	TGCAGCGTGCTCTTGGGGGGGCTTGGATATGGCTACACCTTC
TRBV18	TRBD1	TRBJ1-3	few	CASSPGTVSSGNTIYF	TGTGCCAGCTCACCTGGGACAGTGAGCTCTGGAAACACCATATATTTT
TRBV6-5	NA	TRBJ1-1	few	CASSYLQMNTEAFF	TGTGCCAGCAGTTACTTACAGATGAACACTGAAGCTTTCTTT
TRBV6-1	NA	TRBJ1-2	NA	CASRLQGFDGYTF	TGTGCCAGCAGACTACAGGGTTTCGATGGCTACACCTTC
TRBV2	NA	TRBJ2-1	once	CASSEGGGAGPYNEQFF	TGTGCCAGCAGTGAGGGTGGCGGGGCCGGACCCTACAATGAGCAGTTCTTC
TRBV28	TRBD1	TRBJ1-2	NA	CASCPGQGASWYGYTF	TGTGCCAGCTGTCCGGGACAGGGAGCGAGTTGGTATGGCTACACCTTC
TRBV18	NA	TRBJ1-5	NA	CASSASGQRLNQPQHF	TGTGCCAGCTCAGCCTCCGGACAGCGCCTCAATCAGCCCCAGCATTTT
TRBV5-4	TRBD2	TRBJ2-5	NA	CASSQSLAGAGETQYF	TGTGCCAGCAGCCAGTCGCTAGCGGGAGCGGGCGAGACCCAGTACTTC
TRBV7-3	NA	TRBJ2-5	few	CASSPQGTETQYF	TGTGCCAGCAGCCCTCAGGGGACAGAGACCCAGTACTTC
TRBV7-8	TRBD1	TRBJ1-2	NA	CASSSWTGIYGYTF	TGTGCCAGCAGCTCTTGGACAGGGATTTATGGCTACACCTTC
TRBV7-8	TRBD2	TRBJ2-1	few	CASSSSARAGCQFF	TGTGCCAGCAGCTCCTCCGCGAGAGCGGGGTGTCAGTTCTTC
TRBV5-1	NA	TRBJ2-6	NA	CASSPRDSSGANGLTF	TGCGCCAGCAGCCCCCGAGACTCCTCTGGGGCCAACGGCCTGACTTTC
TRBV6-5	NA	TRBJ1-6	NA	CASSSSRHNNSPLHF	TGTGCCAGCAGTTCCTCCCGACATAATAATTCACCCCTCCACTTT
TRBV5-1	TRBD1	TRBJ1-2	NA	CASSLPSTGLSGYTF	TGCGCCAGCAGCCTTCCGTCGACAGGGCTTAGCGGCTACACCTTC
TRBV14	NA	TRBJ2-1	NA	CASSQQSVYNEQFF	TGTGCCAGCAGCCAGCAATCAGTATATAATGAGCAGTTCTTC
TRBV19	NA	TRBJ2-1	NA	CASSRAPRRSSEQFF	TGTGCCAGTAGTAGGGCTCCCCGGCGAAGTTCGGAGCAGTTCTTC
TRBV4-1	NA	TRBJ1-3	NA	CASSPTESGNTIYF	TGCGCCAGCAGCCCGACAGAATCTGGAAACACCATATATTTT
TRBV19	NA	TRBJ1-1	NA	CASRVDSRNTEAFF	TGTGCCAGTAGAGTGGACAGTCGAAACACTGAAGCTTTCTTT
TRBV10-1	NA	TRBJ2-1	once	CASSPVGAFDEQFF	TGCGCCAGCAGTCCGGTGGGCGCTTTTGATGAGCAGTTCTTC
TRBV5-1	TRBD2	TRBJ2-1	NA	CASSPRGAGGGNEQFF	TGCGCCAGCAGCCCCCGAGGAGCGGGAGGGGGAAATGAGCAGTTCTTC